These T cell receptor beta chains were read from a single sample in a study of regulatory and conventional T cells in RAG deficiency. The table came from immunoSEQ multiplex PCR; TCRdb's copy has only in-frame clones and leaves some out. The sample includes tens of thousands of clones, around nine tenths of them seen just once. This sample also appeared in a second study, on regulatory T cells.

The sequenced material came from CD8+ T cells sorted from blood. Receptors were obtained from a human donor in good health. Each CDR3 is given with its conserved first and last residue. The order of the fields is clone size, V gene, D gene, J gene, CDR3 DNA, CDR3 protein. A D gene is named only where the DNA matches it firmly. For some rows the clone size is stated as once, few or many, or as a class when expanded; others skip it.

-	TRBV6-5	-	TRBJ1-1	TGTGCCAGCAGTTACGGGGGGGGGTTGTTGAACACTGAAGCTTTCTTT	CASSYGGGLLNTEAFF
-	TRBV4-1	-	TRBJ1-6	TGCGCCAGCAGCCAAGGAATCAATAAACCCCTCCACTTT	CASSQGINKPLHF
once	TRBV5-1	-	TRBJ1-1	TGCGCCAGCAGCTTGGATTCGGGAATGAACACTGAAGCTTTCTTT	CASSLDSGMNTEAFF
-	TRBV6-1	TRBD1	TRBJ1-1	TGTGCCAGCAGGGTCCCGGGACAGGGTGAAGCTTTCTTT	CASRVPGQGEAFF
-	TRBV18	-	TRBJ2-3	TGTGCCAGCTCCCCTCTAGCAGATACGCAGTATTTT	CASSPLADTQYF
-	TRBV27	-	TRBJ1-2	TGTGCCAGCAGTTTATCAGGGGCGCCCGATGGCTACACCTTC	CASSLSGAPDGYTF
once	TRBV19	-	TRBJ1-5	TGTGCCAGTAGTGGGACACTTACTAATCAGCCCCAGCATTTT	CASSGTLTNQPQHF
-	TRBV25-1	TRBD1	TRBJ1-2	TGTGCCAGCAGTGAATTTCCGACCGGGACAGGGGTCTACGGCTACACCTTC	CASSEFPTGTGVYGYTF
-	TRBV6-5	-	TRBJ1-1	TGTGCCAGCAGTTACGGGGACATGAACACTGAAGCTTTCTTT	CASSYGDMNTEAFF
-	TRBV5-1	TRBD1	TRBJ1-2	TGCGCCAGCAGCTTGGGACAGGGAAGTCACTATGGCTACACCTTC	CASSLGQGSHYGYTF
-	TRBV6-5	TRBD1	TRBJ1-1	TGTGCCAGCAGGACCGACAGGGGGCGCGGGGAAGCTTTCTTT	CASRTDRGRGEAFF
-	TRBV2	-	TRBJ2-7	TGTGCCAGCACCGCAGCCTACGAGCAGTACTTC	CASTAAYEQYF
few	TRBV7-9	-	TRBJ2-7	TGTGCCAGCAGCTTAGGTACTTCCCCGGAGTACGAGCAGTACTTC	CASSLGTSPEYEQYF
-	TRBV19	TRBD1	TRBJ2-5	TGTGCCAGTTCGGGACAGGCCACCCCAGAGACCCAGTACTTC	CASSGQATPETQYF
-	TRBV11-3	TRBD2	TRBJ2-2	TGTGCCAGCAGCCCCTCTAGCGGGAGGGCCGGGGAGCTGTTTTTT	CASSPSSGRAGELFF
-	TRBV7-7	-	TRBJ2-5	TGTGCTAGCAGCTCCATAGGGGGGGGGATAGAAGAGACCCAGTACTTC	CASSSIGGGIEETQYF
-	TRBV27	TRBD1	TRBJ1-5	TGTGCCAGCAGTCATCAACAGGGGACCCAGGATCAGCCCCAGCATTTT	CASSHQQGTQDQPQHF
-	TRBV6-1	-	TRBJ1-3	TGTGCCAGCAGTGAAAACGCCCTCTCTGGAAACACCATATATTTT	CASSENALSGNTIYF
-	TRBV6-1	-	TRBJ2-7	TGTGCCAGCAGTGATAGTAGGGGCTACGAGCAGTACTTC	CASSDSRGYEQYF
-	TRBV7-9	-	TRBJ2-7	TGTGCCAGCAGCTTACTGACGGATCCCTACGAGCAGTACTTC	CASSLLTDPYEQYF
-	TRBV27	TRBD1	TRBJ1-2	TGTGCCAGCAGAGAGACAGGGGGCGACTATGGCTACACCTTC	CASRETGGDYGYTF
once	TRBV29-1	-	TRBJ2-7	TGCAGCGTTCTGGGTGGGGTCTACGAGCAGTACTTC	CSVLGGVYEQYF
-	TRBV10-1	-	TRBJ2-1	TGCGCCAGCAGTGAGTCGAGACTGGGTTACAATGAGCAGTTCTTC	CASSESRLGYNEQFF
-	TRBV29-1	-	TRBJ1-2	TGCAGCGTTGTACAGGGAGGGCTTGGCTACACCTTC	CSVVQGGLGYTF
once	TRBV5-1	-	TRBJ2-4	TGCGCCAGCAGCCGAACTACAGGGGAGGGGAACATTCAGTACTTC	CASSRTTGEGNIQYF
-	TRBV6-1	-	TRBJ1-1	TGTGCCAGCACTATGGCGTCAGGTGAAGCTTTCTTT	CASTMASGEAFF